This passage covers 7 T cell receptor beta chains from one sample sequenced in a study of tumor-infiltrating lymphocytes in oesophageal squamous cell carcinoma. TCRdb reprocessed the PCR reads with MiXCR, giving one entry per CDR3 protein. Among 9,500 to 13,000 distinct CDR3 sequences listed, approximately 50% were seen once. The source material was esophageal tumor tissue. These receptors all stem from a female donor with esophageal squamous cell carcinoma.

V and J are TRBV5-4 and TRBJ2-7; the D call may be TRBD1 or TRBD2 (5 bases each). V lost 4 bases to trimming and J lost 9 bases, with 26 bases between them. CDR3 length equals 16 residues. Germline V CDR1 and CDR2: SGHNT, YYREEE (reference sequence). The CDR3, as DNA: TGTGCCAGCAGCCACTGGGGGAGTGGGGTGTCAGATACGCAGTACTTC. Encoded protein: CASSHWGSGVSDTQYF.

The chain has TRBV5-1 and TRBJ2-7; 7 bases agree with TRBD1. The J call is uncertain, as TRBJ2-1 better fits the DNA end. This CDR3 has 15 residues. Germline V gene lookup returns CDR1 SGHRS and CDR2 YFSETQ. CDR3 sequence reads: CASSFITGVGNEQFF. Here the CDR3 DNA reads TGCGCCAGCAGCTTCATAACAGGGGTTGGCAATGAGCAGTTCTTC.

The chain combines TRBV7-3 with TRBJ2-4; D is uncertain. The J call may be wrong; the DNA end is better matched by TRBJ2-7. The germline CDR1 and CDR2 sequences are SGHTA and FQGTGA. The CDR3 totals 13 residues. Here the CDR3 reads CASSLFGLYEQYF. CDR3 nucleotides: TGTGCCAGCAGCTTATTTGGTCTCTACGAGCAGTACTTC.

V usage is TRBV7-2 and J usage is TRBJ2-4; 7 nucleotides line up with TRBD1. The end of the DNA is better explained by TRBJ1-2, so the J call may be wrong. CDR1 and CDR2 (germline): SGHTA, FQGNSA. The CDR3 totals 13 residues. The CDR3 DNA reads as TGTGCCAGCAGCCGGACAGGCGCCTATGGCTACACCTTC. The encoded protein is CASSRTGAYGYTF.

The V gene is TRBV7-3, the J gene TRBJ2-1; 11 bases match TRBD2. The V segment lost 5 bases and the J segment 8 bases; nucleotides outside the gene matches: 8. Germline V gene data show CDR1 as SGHTA and CDR2 as FQGTGA. CDR3 length equals 15 residues. Here the CDR3 reads CASSKLAGVMDEQFF. As DNA, the CDR3 is TGTGCCAGCAGCAAACTAGCGGGAGTTATGGATGAGCAGTTCTTC.

This clonotype is labeled medium-sized. The chain recombines TRBV7-6 with TRBJ2-5; 10 positions agree with TRBD2. Germline V CDR1 and CDR2: SGHVS, FNYEAQ. CDR3 size: 17 residues. V lost 1 base, J lost 11 bases, and 16 bases stayed unmatched. CDR3 DNA sequence: TGTGCCAGCAGCTTAGTATTCCTAGCGGGAGCCCCGGGTGAGCAGTACTTC. Protein: CASSLVFLAGAPGEQYF. The full variable domain, completed using reference TRBV7-6 and TRBJ2-5, is GAGVSQSPRYKVTKRGQDVALRCDPISGHVSLYWYRQALGQGPEFLTYFNYEAQQDKSGLPNDRFSAERPEGSISTLTIQRTEQRDSAMYRCASSLVFLAGAPGEQYFGPGTRLLVL.

Points on this clonotype: An end of the junction does not agree with germline; a read error may underlie this. The CDR3 region is CASNSGLGRNSPLHF. CDR3 bases: TGTGCCAGCAATTCCGGGTTGGGTCGGAATTCACCCCTCCACTTC. The chain uses TRBV7-2 and TRBJ2-7; D ambiguous. This CDR3 has 15 residues. Germline V gene data show CDR1 as SGHTA and CDR2 as FQGNSA.